This T cell receptor beta chain originates from a study of type 1 and type 2 diabetes patients. About the research overall: The whole study generated 18,976,912 paired-end reads.

The CDR3 covers 16 residues. The V gene's germline CDR1 is SGHTA and CDR2 FQGNSA. V lost 1 base to trimming and J lost 1 base, with 11 bases between them. Study-level results: Age and gender were not matched between study groups.

The PCR template was genomic DNA. The TCR beta CDR3 region was amplified using 30 forward and 13 reverse primers. TCRdb reprocessed the multiplex PCR reads with MiXCR, giving one entry per CDR3 protein. The sample carries fewer than 350,000 distinct CDR3 sequences, around 50% recorded once. Concerning this clonotype: What it binds is unknown.

The chain is built from TRBV7-2 and TRBJ1-5; possible D gene TRBD1, 5 bases. The TCR originated in a man between 18 and 35 years old with type 2 diabetes. The sample taken for sequencing was peripheral blood mononuclear cells (PBMCs). Here the CDR3 DNA reads TGTGCCAGCAGCTTAGGGCCAGGGCCCAGCAATCAGCCCCAGCATTTT. Its protein product is CASSLGPGPSNQPQHF.